A selection of T cell receptor beta chains follows, all from one sample in a study of shared clonotypes between healthy human individuals. Only in-frame clones appear in the TCRdb table, and some are missing; sequencing was by immunoSEQ multiplex PCR. This sample has around 1.4 million clones, with about 98.5% found just once. The specimen was naive CD4+ T cells sorted from blood. These receptors were obtained from a man under 40 in good health. Both conserved end residues are trimmed from each CDR3.

J gene,V gene,CDR3 length,CDR3 protein
TRBJ1-5,TRBV2,13,ASSLDKIKTQPQH
TRBJ1-1,TRBV5-5,12,ASSLGLLQSEAF
TRBJ2-1,TRBV19,16,ASSIGSLEASSYNEQF
TRBJ2-5,TRBV9,12,ASSPLRFEETQY
TRBJ2-3,TRBV2,13,ASSGHSGSTDTQY
TRBJ1-5,TRBV19,12,ASSRHVLNQPQH
TRBJ2-5,TRBV2,13,ASSVLRETQETQY
TRBJ1-2,TRBV5-1,14,ASSPGHGTGNYGYT
TRBJ1-5,TRBV6-1,11,ASNKDLAQPQH
TRBJ2-7,TRBV7-2,12,ASSLDRGDYEQY
TRBJ2-1,TRBV15,13,ATSGSGVYYNEQF
TRBJ2-3,TRBV19,13,ASSIWLAGGDTQY
TRBJ1-1,TRBV30,11,AWSGGKNTEAF
TRBJ2-2,TRBV9,13,ASSPWGKNTGELF
TRBJ2-7,TRBV7-9,15,ASSLGGLAGYLYEQY
TRBJ2-3,TRBV15,11,ATSRGPADTQY
TRBJ1-1,TRBV6-5,13,ASMGWGIEDTEAF
TRBJ2-3,TRBV18,12,ASSPTGGADTQY
TRBJ1-1,TRBV5-5,11,ASSLKASTEAF
TRBJ2-2,TRBV5-6,14,ASSAGQFSNPGELF
TRBJ2-3,TRBV4-3,13,ASSQHGGTTDTQY
TRBJ2-5,TRBV10-3,11,ATAGTGEETQY